These 26 T cell receptor beta chains were all obtained from the same sample, sequenced in a study of beta chain features in type 1 diabetes. Isolated RNA was reverse transcribed in full, so expressed TCRB transcripts were sequenced. Sequencing was performed with immunoSEQ multiplex PCR; in TCRdb, only in-frame clones are kept and a portion is missing. The data hold about 930,000 clones, with about a sixth observed a single time. The sequenced sample consisted of naive CD4+ T cells from blood. The receptors come from a young woman in good health.

V is TRBV2 and J is TRBJ1-2; D is perhaps TRBD1 (6 bases). CDR1 is SNHLY and CDR2 is FYNNEI in the germline V gene. Trimming removed 2 bases at V and 4 bases at J, with 14 bases between. The CDR3 runs to 15 residues. This chain's CDR3 is CASSESPGVGYGYTF. The CDR3 DNA follows: TGTGCCAGCAGTGAATCCCCAGGGGTAGGCTATGGCTACACCTTC.

The rearrangement joins TRBV12-2 to TRBJ2-2; the table's D call, TRBD2, has no DNA check behind it. TRBV12-2 is a documented pseudogene. This CDR3 region has 16 residues. The CDR3 DNA reads TGTGCAAGTCGCCGACCGGAATTGCGGGACGCCGGGGAGCTGTTTTTT. Translating gives CASRRPELRDAGELFF.

The gene calls are TRBV7-9 and TRBJ2-7; tentative D call: TRBD2 (6 bases). V lost 1 base and J 3 bases, leaving 16 bases between the germline ends. There are 16 residues in the CDR3. Germline CDR1 SEHNR, CDR2 FQNEAQ (reference sequence). CDR3 coding DNA: TGTGCCAGCAGCTTAGGTTGGATGGGGACTCTCTACGAGCAGTACTTC. It translates to CASSLGWMGTLYEQYF.

This clone was detected only a few times. The V and J genes are TRBV7-2 and TRBJ2-3; unclear D gene. Germline values: CDR1 SGHTA, CDR2 FQGNSA. V was trimmed by 2 bases and J by 2 bases, leaving 14 bases between them. This CDR3 is 16 amino acids long. CDR3 bases: TGTGCCAGCAGCTTAAAGGCGGTCGGCAACACAGATACGCAGTATTTT. Protein: CASSLKAVGNTDTQYF.

The chain is built from TRBV4-2 and TRBJ1-4; TRBD1 aligns across 8 bases. This CDR3 has 16 amino acids. Germline lookup yields CDR1 LGHNA and CDR2 YNFKEQ. V was clipped by 0 bases and J by 7 bases; unmatched bases: 7. CDR3 sequence: CASSQELQGASEKLFF. In DNA, the CDR3 is TGTGCCAGCAGCCAAGAGTTGCAGGGGGCGAGTGAAAAACTGTTTTTT.

This clone has a handful of counts. The CDR3 region has the DNA TGTGCCAGCAGCGTCGATGCTTCGATCGCCTACAATGAGCAGTTCTTC. Protein sequence: CASSVDASIAYNEQFF. This chain links TRBV9 with TRBJ2-1; D is uncertain. The CDR3 has 16 residues. Trimming took off 2 bases at V and 2 bases at J, with 14 bases between the two ends. Germline assignment: CDR1 SGDLS and CDR2 YYNGEE.

The chain is built from TRBV6-1 and TRBJ2-7; 9 bases align to TRBD1. CDR1 MNHNS and CDR2 SASEGT come from the germline V gene. This CDR3 spans 14 amino acids. With V trimmed by 3 bases and J by 6 bases, 6 bases remained unmatched. CDR3 nucleotides: TGTGCCAGCAGTGAGGGACAGGGACTGACCGAGCAGTACTTC. It is translated as CASSEGQGLTEQYF.

The chain couples TRBV6-5 to TRBJ1-4; D unresolved. CDR1 is MNHEY and CDR2 is SVGAGI in the germline V gene. The CDR3 loop spans 13 amino acids. V was clipped by 5 bases and J by 14 bases, with 18 bases between them. The CDR3 nucleotides are TGTGCCAGCAGTCACCGTTCTAGGTCCCTTCTGTTTTTT. Its translation is CASSHRSRSLLFF.

This chain's CDR3 is CASSLPATNEKLFF. CDR3 coding DNA: TGTGCCAGCAGTTTACCAGCAACTAATGAAAAACTGTTTTTT. This chain connects TRBV28 to TRBJ1-4, with D unclear. Germline CDR1 MDHEN, CDR2 SYDVKM. There are 14 residues in the CDR3. V was clipped by 2 bases and J by 0 bases, with 4 bases between them.

The table lists this clone with a few counts. This rearrangement joins TRBV6-6 to TRBJ1-5, with 7 bases aligning to TRBD1. CDR1 is MNHNY and CDR2 is SVGAGI in the germline V gene (reference sequence). CDR3 length equals 14 residues. The V segment lost 4 bases and the J segment 6 bases; nucleotides outside the gene matches: 6. CDR3 sequence (DNA): TGTGCCAGCAGTTCCCGACAGGGTGGTCAGCCCCAGCATTTT. Translation: CASSSRQGGQPQHF.

The sample holds a few counts of this clone. This chain connects TRBV7-9 to TRBJ2-5; 11 nucleotides match TRBD2. J was trimmed by 2 bases and V by 3 bases; bases with no gene match: 11. The length of the CDR3 is 18 residues. CDR1 and CDR2 from the germline V gene are SEHNR and FQNEAQ (reference sequence). The CDR3 protein is CASSFGLAGGGNQETQYF. The CDR3 region has the DNA TGTGCCAGCAGCTTCGGTCTAGCGGGAGGAGGGAATCAAGAGACCCAGTACTTC. The variable domain in full, completed from reference TRBV7-9 and TRBJ2-5, reads DTGVSQNPRHKITKRGQNVTFRCDPISEHNRLYWYRQTLGQGPEFLTYFQNEAQLEKSRLLSDRFSAERPKGSFSTLEIQRTEQGDSAMYLCASSFGLAGGGNQETQYFGPGTRLLVL.

This clone was found once. The chain recombines TRBV19 with TRBJ2-1, with 9 bases matching TRBD2. The CDR3 runs to 16 residues. Germline CDR1 and CDR2: LNHDA and SQIVND (reference sequence). V shed 3 bases and J 10 bases; nucleotides not matched to a gene: 13. For the CDR3, the DNA is TGTGCCAGTAGTATTATGGGTCAGGGACTAGCTCCCGAGCAGTTCTTC. It specifies CASSIMGQGLAPEQFF.

This clone was detected a few times. The chain links TRBV5-1 to TRBJ2-6; D is uncertain. Per the germline V gene, CDR1 is SGHRS and CDR2 is YFSETQ. Trimming took off 0 bases at V and 0 bases at J, with 19 bases between the two ends. The CDR3 spans 20 residues. CDR3 sequence (DNA): TGCGCCAGCAGCTTGGCCGTGGCAGCGAATCAATTCTCTGGGGCCAACGTCCTGACTTTC. Encoded protein: CASSLAVAANQFSGANVLTF. Combining the CDR3 with reference TRBV5-1 and TRBJ2-6 gives the whole variable domain KAGVTQTPRYLIKTRGQQVTLSCSPISGHRSVSWYQQTPGQGLQFLFEYFSETQRNKGNFPGRFSGRQFSNSRSEMNVSTLELGDSALYLCASSLAVAANQFSGANVLTFGAGSRLTVL.

This clone was observed at least ten times. In DNA, the CDR3 is TGTGCCATCAGTGGACAGATAAATCAGCCCCAGCATTTT. Its translation: CAISGQINQPQHF. The V gene is TRBV10-3, the J gene TRBJ1-5, with a tentative D call TRBD1 (5 bases). From germline, CDR1 is ENHRY and CDR2 SYGVKD. V was pared by 4 bases and J by 4 bases, with 8 bases between. The CDR3 has 13 residues.

The chain links TRBV5-1 to TRBJ2-5, with 7 bases that match TRBD1. The V gene end was trimmed by 8 bases and the J gene end by 1 base; junction bases not matched to a gene: 8. CDR3 size: 14 residues. The germline CDR1 and CDR2 sequences are SGHRS and YFSETQ. DNA for the CDR3: TGCGCCAGTACCAGGGGGTGGGGCCAAGAGACCCAGTACTTC. Translation: CASTRGWGQETQYF.

The chain uses TRBV28 and TRBJ1-5; maybe TRBD1 (5 bases). Trimming cost V 7 bases and J 0 bases, with 16 bases left between them. Germline lookup yields CDR1 MDHEN and CDR2 SYDVKM. This CDR3 spans 16 amino acids. The DNA for the CDR3 is TGTGCCAGCAACCTCAGGGCGGGGTTTAGCAATCAGCCCCAGCATTTT. This translates into CASNLRAGFSNQPQHF.

The chain is built from TRBV10-3 and TRBJ2-7; D gene uncertain. The CDR3 totals 16 residues. Germline V CDR1 and CDR2: ENHRY, SYGVKD. V was pared by 0 bases and J by 0 bases, with 12 bases between. Written as DNA, the CDR3 is TGTGCCATCAGTGAGTCCTCCGGGCTCAGCTCCTACGAGCAGTACTTC. The encoded protein is CAISESSGLSSYEQYF.

The chain joins TRBV2 to TRBJ2-2, with TRBD2 identical over 11 bases. V shed 8 bases and J 5 bases; nucleotides not matched to a gene: 7. Germline CDR1 reads SNHLY; CDR2 reads FYNNEI. The CDR3 sequence is 15 residues long. The CDR3 region has the DNA TGTGCCAGCGTGGCGACTAGCGGGAATACCGGGGAGCTGTTTTTT. It codes for CASVATSGNTGELFF. Complete variable domain (other parts from reference TRBV2 and TRBJ2-2): EPEVTQTPSHQVTQMGQEVILRCVPISNHLYFYWYRQILGQKVEFLVSFYNNEISEKSEIFDDQFSVERPDGSNFTLKIRSTKLEDSAMYFCASVATSGNTGELFFGEGSRLTVL.

The V call is TRBV15, the J call TRBJ2-7; TRBD1 aligns across 11 bases. Germline V lookup: CDR1 LNHNV, CDR2 YYDKDF (reference sequence). This CDR3 comprises 16 residues. J lost 2 bases, V lost 1 base, and 4 bases had no gene match. The CDR3 loop reads CATSRGTGGPTYEQYF. Here the CDR3 DNA reads TGTGCCACCAGCAGAGGGACAGGGGGCCCTACCTACGAGCAGTACTTC.

The CDR3 spells CASSPTLGETISADTQYF. CDR3 bases: TGTGCCAGCAGCCCCACTCTGGGAGAAACAATTTCCGCAGATACGCAGTATTTT. The chain carries TRBV7-2 and TRBJ2-3; D is perhaps TRBD2 (5 bases). V lost 5 bases and J lost 4, with 25 bases in between. Per the germline V gene, CDR1 is SGHTA and CDR2 is FQGNSA. The CDR3 has 18 amino acids.

V gene TRBV4-1 combines with J gene TRBJ2-5; D not resolved. The CDR3 length is 15 residues. V shed 0 bases and J shed 10 bases, with 18 bases lying between them. CDR1 MGHRA and CDR2 YSYEKL come from the germline V gene. In nucleotides, the CDR3 is TGCGCCAGCAGCCAAGAACAAATGTATGCCCTGAGCCAGTACTTC. Residues: CASSQEQMYALSQYF.

This clone was seen more than once but under ten times. The chain has TRBV4-2 and TRBJ2-7; TRBD2 matches 15 bases. The CDR3 is 19 amino acids. V trimming: 1 base; J trimming: 4 bases; junction bases outside the gene matches: 11. Germline assignment: CDR1 LGHNA and CDR2 YNFKEQ. The CDR3 reads CASSQALFGTSGRRYEQYF. For the CDR3, the DNA is TGTGCCAGCAGCCAAGCTCTTTTTGGGACTAGCGGGAGGAGGTACGAGCAGTACTTC.

This clone has more than one count but fewer than ten. The chain combines TRBV13 with TRBJ2-5, with D possibly being TRBD1 (6 bases). The J call could be wrong; TRBJ2-7 is a better fit for the DNA end. This CDR3 region has 14 residues. The V gene's germline CDR1 is PRHDT and CDR2 FYEKMQ (reference sequence). The CDR3 region is CASRGRGKFYEQYF. Written as DNA, the CDR3 is TGTGCCAGCCGCGGCAGGGGTAAATTCTACGAGCAGTACTTC.

The gene calls are TRBV29-1 and TRBJ2-3; TRBD2 agrees at 7 bases. The CDR3 consists of 14 residues. V gave up 7 bases and J gave up 8 bases; unmatched junction bases: 15. Per the germline V gene, CDR1 is SQVTM and CDR2 is ANQGSEA. The CDR3 sequence is CSGVQRAGSGTQYF. CDR3 bases: TGCAGCGGGGTACAACGAGCGGGATCGGGTACGCAGTATTTT.

The rearrangement links TRBV15 to TRBJ2-1; no definite D call. The CDR3 extends over 15 amino acids. From germline, CDR1 is LNHNV and CDR2 YYDKDF (reference sequence). Trimming pared 3 bases from V and 2 bases from J, leaving 11 bases between. The CDR3 region has the DNA TGTGCCACCAGCAGCACCTCTTCCCCCTACAATGAGCAGTTCTTC. As protein: CATSSTSSPYNEQFF.

This chain joins TRBV28 and TRBJ2-3; D is undetermined. Germline CDR1 is MDHEN and CDR2 is SYDVKM. Trimming took 4 bases from V and 7 from J, leaving 21 bases between them. This CDR3 is 16 amino acids long. The CDR3 DNA reads TGTGCCAGCAGTTCCCACTATTCCTATCTCTCTTATACGCAGTATTTT. It encodes CASSSHYSYLSYTQYF.